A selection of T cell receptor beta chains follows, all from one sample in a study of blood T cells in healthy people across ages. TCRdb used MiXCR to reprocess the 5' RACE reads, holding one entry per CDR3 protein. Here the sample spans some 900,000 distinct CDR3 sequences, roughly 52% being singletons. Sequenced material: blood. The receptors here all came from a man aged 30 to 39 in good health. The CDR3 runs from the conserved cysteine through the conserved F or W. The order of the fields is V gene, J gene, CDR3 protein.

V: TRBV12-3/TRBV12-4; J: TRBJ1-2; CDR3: CASSLVRDYGYTF
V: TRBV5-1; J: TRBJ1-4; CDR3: CASSLMWDRDEIRGMKLFF
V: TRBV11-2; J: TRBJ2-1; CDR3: CASSGLGSYNEQFF
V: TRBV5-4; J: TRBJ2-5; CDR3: CASSLVDGGAKTQYF
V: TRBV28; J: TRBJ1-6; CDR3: CASSFPPTITLTSPLHF
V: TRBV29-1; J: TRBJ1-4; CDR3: CSVREKLATNEKLFF
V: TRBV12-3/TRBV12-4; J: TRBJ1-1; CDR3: CASSFRRGNTEAFF
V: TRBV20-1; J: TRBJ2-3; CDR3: CSARSYGDGTDTQYF
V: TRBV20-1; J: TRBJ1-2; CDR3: CSAREGEFGYTF
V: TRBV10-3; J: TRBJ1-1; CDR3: CAISERGGTEAFF
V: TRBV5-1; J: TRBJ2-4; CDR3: CASSLAASGGAWDIQYF
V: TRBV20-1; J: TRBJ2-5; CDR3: CSATPFSSGGYQETQYF
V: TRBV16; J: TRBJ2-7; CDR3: CASTKTDYEQYF
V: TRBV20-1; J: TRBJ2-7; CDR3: CSARRVGTSYEQYF
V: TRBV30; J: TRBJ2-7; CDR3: CAWSDDQPYEQYF